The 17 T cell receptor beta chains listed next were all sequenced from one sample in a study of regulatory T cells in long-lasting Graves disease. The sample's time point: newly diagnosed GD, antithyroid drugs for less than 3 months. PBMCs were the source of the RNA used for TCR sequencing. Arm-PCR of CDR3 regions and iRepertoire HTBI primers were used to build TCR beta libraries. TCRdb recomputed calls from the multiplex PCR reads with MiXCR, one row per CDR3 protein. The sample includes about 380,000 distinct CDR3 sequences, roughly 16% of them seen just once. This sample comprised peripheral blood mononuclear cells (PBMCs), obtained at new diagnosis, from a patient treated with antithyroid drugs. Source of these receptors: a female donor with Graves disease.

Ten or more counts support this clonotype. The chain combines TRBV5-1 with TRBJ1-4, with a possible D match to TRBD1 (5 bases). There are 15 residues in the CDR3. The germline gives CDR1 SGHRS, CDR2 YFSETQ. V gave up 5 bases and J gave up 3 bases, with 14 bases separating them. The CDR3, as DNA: TGCGCCAGCAGGCCAGGGATTGAGCCTAATGAAAAACTGTTTTTT. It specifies CASRPGIEPNEKLFF.

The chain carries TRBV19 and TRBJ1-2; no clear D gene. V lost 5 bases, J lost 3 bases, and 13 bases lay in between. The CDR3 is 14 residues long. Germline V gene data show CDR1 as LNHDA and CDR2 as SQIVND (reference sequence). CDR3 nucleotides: TGTGCCAGTAGTGACTACATCGAACACTATGGCTACACCTTC. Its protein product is CASSDYIEHYGYTF.

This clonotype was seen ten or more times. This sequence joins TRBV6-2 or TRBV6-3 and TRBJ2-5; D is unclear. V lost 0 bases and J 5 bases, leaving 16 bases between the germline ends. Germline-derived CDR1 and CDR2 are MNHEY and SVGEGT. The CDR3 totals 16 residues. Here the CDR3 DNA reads TGTGCCAGCAGTTACTCGGTGTCAGCTCAAGTGGAGACCCAGTACTTC. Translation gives CASSYSVSAQVETQYF.

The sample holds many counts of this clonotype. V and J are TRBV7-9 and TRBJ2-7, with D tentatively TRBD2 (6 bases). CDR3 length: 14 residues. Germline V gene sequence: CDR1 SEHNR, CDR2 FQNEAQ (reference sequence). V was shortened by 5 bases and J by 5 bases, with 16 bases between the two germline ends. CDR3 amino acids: CASSRPGLSDEQYF. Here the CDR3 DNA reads TGTGCCAGCAGCAGACCGGGACTTTCTGACGAGCAGTACTTC. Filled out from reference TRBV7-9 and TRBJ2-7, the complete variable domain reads DTGVSQNPRHKITKRGQNVTFRCDPISEHNRLYWYRQTLGQGPEFLTYFQNEAQLEKSRLLSDRFSAERPKGSFSTLEIQRTEQGDSAMYLCASSRPGLSDEQYFGPGTRLTVT.

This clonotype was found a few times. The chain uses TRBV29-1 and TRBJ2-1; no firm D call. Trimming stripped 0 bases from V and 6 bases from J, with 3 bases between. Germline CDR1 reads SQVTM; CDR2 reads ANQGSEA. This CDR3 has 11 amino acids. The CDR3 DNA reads TGCAGCGTTGAAGACCTCAATGAGCAGTTCTTC. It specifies CSVEDLNEQFF.

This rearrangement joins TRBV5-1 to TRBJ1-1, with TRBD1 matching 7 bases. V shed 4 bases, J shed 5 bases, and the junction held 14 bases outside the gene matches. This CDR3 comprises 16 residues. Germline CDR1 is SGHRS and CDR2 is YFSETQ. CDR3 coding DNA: TGCGCCAGCAGCCCAGGGTGGGCAGGGGGGTTAACTGAAGCTTTCTTT. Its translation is CASSPGWAGGLTEAFF. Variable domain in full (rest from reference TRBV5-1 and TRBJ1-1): KAGVTQTPRYLIKTRGQQVTLSCSPISGHRSVSWYQQTPGQGLQFLFEYFSETQRNKGNFPGRFSGRQFSNSRSEMNVSTLELGDSALYLCASSPGWAGGLTEAFFGQGTRLTVV.

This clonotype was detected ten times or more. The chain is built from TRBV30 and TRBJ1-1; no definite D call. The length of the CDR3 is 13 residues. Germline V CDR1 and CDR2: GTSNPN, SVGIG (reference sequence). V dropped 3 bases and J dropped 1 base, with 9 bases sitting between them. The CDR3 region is CAWRNMGNTEAFF. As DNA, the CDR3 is TGTGCCTGGAGAAATATGGGGAACACTGAAGCTTTCTTT.

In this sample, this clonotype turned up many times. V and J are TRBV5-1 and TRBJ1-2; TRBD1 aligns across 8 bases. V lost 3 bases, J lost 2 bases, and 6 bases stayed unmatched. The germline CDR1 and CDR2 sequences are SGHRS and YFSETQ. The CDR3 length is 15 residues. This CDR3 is CASSSRRQGNYGYTF. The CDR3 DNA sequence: TGCGCCAGCAGCTCCCGACGACAGGGGAACTATGGCTACACCTTC.

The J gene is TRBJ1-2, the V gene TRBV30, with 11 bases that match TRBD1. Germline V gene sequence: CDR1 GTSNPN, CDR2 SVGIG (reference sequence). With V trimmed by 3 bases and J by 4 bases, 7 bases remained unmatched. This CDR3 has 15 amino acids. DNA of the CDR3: TGTGCCTGGAGAAAGGGACAGGGGGATTTCTATGGCTACACCTTC. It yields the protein CAWRKGQGDFYGYTF. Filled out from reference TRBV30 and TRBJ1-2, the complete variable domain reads SQTIHQWPATLVQPVGSPLSLECTVEGTSNPNLYWYRQAAGRGLQLLFYSVGIGQISSEVPQNLSASRPQDRQFILSSKKLLLSDSGFYLCAWRKGQGDFYGYTFGSGTRLTVV.

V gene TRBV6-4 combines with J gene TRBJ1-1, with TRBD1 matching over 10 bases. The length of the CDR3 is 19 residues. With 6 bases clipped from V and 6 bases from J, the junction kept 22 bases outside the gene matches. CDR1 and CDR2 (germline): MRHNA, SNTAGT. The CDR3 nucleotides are TGTGCCAGCAGGACAGGGGGCGTGGGAGCTCAAGGTAAACTCGCTGAAGCTTTCTTT. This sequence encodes CASRTGGVGAQGKLAEAFF.

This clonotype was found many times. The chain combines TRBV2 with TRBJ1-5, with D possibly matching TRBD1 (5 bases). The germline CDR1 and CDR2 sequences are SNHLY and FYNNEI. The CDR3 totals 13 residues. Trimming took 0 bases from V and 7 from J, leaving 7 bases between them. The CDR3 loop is CASSEAEGQPQHF. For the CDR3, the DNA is TGTGCCAGCAGTGAAGCTGAGGGGCAGCCCCAGCATTTT.

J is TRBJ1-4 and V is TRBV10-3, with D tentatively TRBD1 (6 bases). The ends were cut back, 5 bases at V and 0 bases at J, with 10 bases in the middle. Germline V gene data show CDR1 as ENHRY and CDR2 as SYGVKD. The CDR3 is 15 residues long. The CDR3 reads CAISPHRATNEKLFF. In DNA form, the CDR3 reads TGTGCCATCAGTCCTCACAGGGCAACTAATGAAAAACTGTTTTTT.

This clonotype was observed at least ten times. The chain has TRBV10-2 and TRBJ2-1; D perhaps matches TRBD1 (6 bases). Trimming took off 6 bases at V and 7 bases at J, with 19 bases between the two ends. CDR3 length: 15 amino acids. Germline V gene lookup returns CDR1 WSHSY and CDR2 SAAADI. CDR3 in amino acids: CASRKQGEEPNEQFF. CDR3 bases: TGCGCCAGCAGGAAACAGGGAGAGGAGCCTAATGAGCAGTTCTTC.

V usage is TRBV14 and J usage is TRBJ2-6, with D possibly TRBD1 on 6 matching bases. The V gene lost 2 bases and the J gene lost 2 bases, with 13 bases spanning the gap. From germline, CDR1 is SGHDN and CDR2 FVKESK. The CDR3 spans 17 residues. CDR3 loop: CASSQSQGFAGANVLTF. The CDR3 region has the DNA TGTGCCAGCAGCCAATCCCAGGGGTTTGCTGGGGCCAACGTCCTGACTTTC.

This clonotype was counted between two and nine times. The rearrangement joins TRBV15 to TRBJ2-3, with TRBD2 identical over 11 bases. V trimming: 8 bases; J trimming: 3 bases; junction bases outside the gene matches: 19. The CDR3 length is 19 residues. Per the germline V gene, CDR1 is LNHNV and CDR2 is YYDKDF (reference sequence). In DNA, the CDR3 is TGTGCCACCGGAACCCCTAGCGGGAGGACCCCCCTAGCTACAGATACGCAGTATTTT. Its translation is CATGTPSGRTPLATDTQYF. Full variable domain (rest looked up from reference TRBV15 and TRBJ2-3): DAMVIQNPRYQVTQFGKPVTLSCSQTLNHNVMYWYQQKSSQAPKLLFHYYDKDFNNEADTPDNFQSRRPNTSFCFLDIRSPGLGDTAMYLCATGTPSGRTPLATDTQYFGPGTRLTVL.

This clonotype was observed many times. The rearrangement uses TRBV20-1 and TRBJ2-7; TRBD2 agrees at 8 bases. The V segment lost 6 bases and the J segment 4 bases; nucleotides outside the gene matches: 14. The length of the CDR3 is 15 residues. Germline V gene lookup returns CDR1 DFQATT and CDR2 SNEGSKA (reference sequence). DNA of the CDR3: TGCAGTGCCACAAAAACTAGCGGAGAGGCGTACGAGCAGTACTTC. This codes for CSATKTSGEAYEQYF.

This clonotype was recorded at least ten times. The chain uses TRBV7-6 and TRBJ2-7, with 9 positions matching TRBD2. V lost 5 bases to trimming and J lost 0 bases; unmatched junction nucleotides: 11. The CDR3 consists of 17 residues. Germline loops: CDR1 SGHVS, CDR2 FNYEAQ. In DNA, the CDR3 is TGTGCCAGCAGCGCCCAATTCCTAGCGGGACACTCCTACGAGCAGTACTTC. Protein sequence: CASSAQFLAGHSYEQYF.